This TCR beta chain emerged from a study of blood T cell repertoires in COVID-19. The overall study: Researchers got acute and convalescent COVID-19 samples from the United States, Italy and Spain. Sample material is recorded as cDNA or gDNA derived from T cells, B-cell-depleted T cells, or PBMCs.

Repertoires were generated with immunoSEQ multiplex PCR, while TCRdb's copy carries only in-frame clones and drops some. The data contain some 95,000 clones, 91% of them singletons. CDR1 and CDR2 (germline): MNHEY, SVGAGI. The CDR3 covers 15 residues. Unmatched junction bases numbered 9, after V lost 5 bases and J lost 5 bases. The sequence derives from a human donor with active COVID-19. The donor label of this sample is uncertain. The rearrangement links TRBV6-5 to TRBJ1-2; 9 nucleotides match TRBD1. What was sequenced was peripheral blood. The chain's CDR3 is CASSTGGQGRYGYTF. The CDR3 bases are TGTGCCAGCAGTACTGGAGGACAGGGGAGATATGGCTACACCTTC.